This is a list of T cell receptor beta chains from one sample in a study of blood T cell repertoires in COVID-19. Profiling relied on immunoSEQ multiplex PCR, and the TCRdb table lists in-frame clones only, not all of them. The repertoire holds 300,000 or so clones, 91% seen once, with approximately 2% in the top ten. The sample was peripheral blood. These receptors all come from a woman under 40 with COVID-19, enrolled during active disease. Each CDR3 is given with its conserved first and last residue. D genes are given only for firm matches. Expanded clones get a size class; other rows say once, few or many, or leave the size out.

>TRBD2|NA|TRBV7-3|TRBJ2-5
CASSLGLAGDETQYF
TGTGCCAGCAGCCTCGGGCTAGCGGGAGATGAGACCCAGTACTTC
>NA|NA|TRBV12-3/TRBV12-4|TRBJ1-1
CASTRRLEAFF
TGTGCCAGCACACGGAGACTCGAAGCTTTCTTT
>TRBD1|NA|TRBV19|TRBJ1-2
CASSTPTGTGRGPSYGYTF
TGTGCCAGTAGCACTCCCACCGGGACAGGAAGGGGGCCTTCCTATGGCTACACCTTC
>TRBD2|NA|TRBV27|TRBJ2-1
CASRPRTSGGGYEQFF
TGTGCCAGCAGACCCCGGACTAGCGGAGGGGGATATGAGCAGTTCTTC
>NA|NA|TRBV10-3|TRBJ1-2
CAISESSGTGWSGRSYTF
TGTGCCATCAGTGAGTCGTCGGGGACTGGCTGGAGTGGAAGGAGCTACACCTTC
>TRBD1|NA|TRBV5-1|TRBJ2-5
CASRQTGGSETQYF
TGCGCCAGCAGACAGACAGGGGGCTCAGAGACCCAGTACTTC
>NA|NA|TRBV28|TRBJ1-5
CASRGTGLSNQPQHF
TGTGCCAGCAGGGGAACAGGGCTCAGCAATCAGCCCCAGCATTTT
>TRBD1|NA|TRBV4-1|TRBJ1-3
CASSQTLTGGGNTIYF
TGCGCCAGCAGCCAGACCCTAACAGGGGGAGGAAACACCATATATTTT
>NA|NA|TRBV29-1|TRBJ2-5
CSVVLGGQETQYF
TGCAGCGTTGTCTTGGGGGGTCAAGAGACCCAGTACTTC
>NA|few|TRBV5-4|TRBJ2-7
CASSFSSDPPYEQYF
TGTGCCAGCAGCTTCTCTTCAGATCCCCCCTACGAGCAGTACTTC